A single sample gave rise to the 20 T cell receptor beta chains below, sequenced in a study of blood T cell repertoires in COVID-19. The method was immunoSEQ multiplex PCR; TCRdb's version includes in-frame clones alone and lacks a portion of them. The table lists 200,000 to 300,000 clones, 65% to 85% of them singletons, with roughly 8% in the top ten. The sequenced material came from peripheral blood. The receptors shown here come from a woman older than 75 with acute or convalescent COVID-19.

The J gene is TRBJ2-7, the V gene TRBV5-1; D is uncertain. The CDR3 length is 15 residues. The germline V gene has CDR1 SGHRS and CDR2 YFSETQ. The ends were cut back, 2 bases at V and 3 bases at J, with 15 bases in the middle. The CDR3 is CASSLTDERDYEQYF. The CDR3 region has the DNA TGCGCCAGCAGCTTAACAGACGAAAGAGACTACGAGCAGTACTTC. Looking up the rest from reference TRBV5-1 and TRBJ2-7 gives the full variable domain: KAGVTQTPRYLIKTRGQQVTLSCSPISGHRSVSWYQQTPGQGLQFLFEYFSETQRNKGNFPGRFSGRQFSNSRSEMNVSTLELGDSALYLCASSLTDERDYEQYFGPGTRLTVT.

This chain connects TRBV5-1 to TRBJ2-5; 8 nucleotides align to TRBD1. Trimming removed 2 bases from V and 2 bases from J; junction bases left unmatched: 5. Looked up from germline, CDR1 is SGHRS and CDR2 is YFSETQ. This CDR3 is built from 15 residues. CDR3 amino acids: CASSFTTGVQETQYF. The CDR3 DNA reads as TGCGCCAGCAGCTTTACGACAGGGGTACAAGAGACCCAGTACTTC.

This clone has just a few counts. This rearrangement joins TRBV11-2 to TRBJ2-2, with D maybe TRBD1 (6 bases). CDR3 length equals 15 residues. CDR1 and CDR2 (germline): SGHAT, FQNNGV. Trimming stripped 2 bases from V and 4 bases from J, with 11 bases between. CDR3 in DNA: TGTGCCAGCAGCTTATCGGGACACCTCACCGGGGAGCTGTTTTTT. It encodes CASSLSGHLTGELFF.

This clone was observed a single time. Here the CDR3 DNA reads TGTGCCAGCAGTTCGCGAAACTCACCCCTCCACTTT. This encodes CASSSRNSPLHF. The chain couples TRBV28 to TRBJ1-6; unclear D gene. V was clipped by 4 bases and J by 10 bases, with 8 bases between them. The CDR3 has 12 residues. In germline, CDR1 is MDHEN, CDR2 SYDVKM.

V gene TRBV30 combines with J gene TRBJ2-2, with 8 bases matching TRBD2. The CDR3 covers 13 residues. CDR1 is GTSNPN and CDR2 is SVGIG in the germline V gene (reference sequence). The junction had 6 bases not matched to a gene; V was cut back by 4 bases and J by 8 bases. CDR3 bases: TGTGCCTGGAACAAGCGGGAGAGGGGGGAGCTGTTTTTT. Translation: CAWNKRERGELFF.

This chain links TRBV7-6 with TRBJ2-7; 7 nucleotides line up with TRBD2. CDR1 is SGHVS, CDR2 FNYEAQ, per germline. V lost 1 base, J lost 1 base, and 7 bases stayed unmatched. CDR3 length: 16 amino acids. Here the CDR3 reads CASSLGGTGGSYEQYF. CDR3 coding DNA: TGTGCCAGCAGCTTAGGTGGGACCGGGGGGTCCTACGAGCAGTACTTC. The complete variable domain, with remaining parts taken from reference TRBV7-6 and TRBJ2-7, reads GAGVSQSPRYKVTKRGQDVALRCDPISGHVSLYWYRQALGQGPEFLTYFNYEAQQDKSGLPNDRFSAERPEGSISTLTIQRTEQRDSAMYRCASSLGGTGGSYEQYFGPGTRLTVT.

The chain uses TRBV4-2 and TRBJ1-3; TRBD1 agrees at 7 bases. Losses at the gene ends were 0 bases for V and 2 bases for J; bases not matched to a gene: 1. The CDR3 totals 15 residues. The germline gives CDR1 LGHNA, CDR2 YNFKEQ. This chain's CDR3 is CASSQDGTAGNTIYF. For the CDR3, the DNA is TGTGCCAGCAGCCAAGACGGGACAGCTGGAAACACCATATATTTT.

This clone was detected only a few times. The rearrangement joins TRBV6-5 to TRBJ1-1; D gene uncertain. Germline CDR1 reads MNHEY; CDR2 reads SVGAGI. This CDR3 has 14 residues. V was cut by 6 bases and J by 5 bases, with 16 bases left in between. The CDR3 region is CASRPREGRTEAFF. DNA of the CDR3: TGTGCCAGCAGACCGCGAGAAGGGAGAACTGAAGCTTTCTTT.

The chain joins TRBV2 to TRBJ2-7; 11 positions match TRBD2. With V trimmed by 3 bases and J by 9 bases, 13 bases remained unmatched. There are 16 residues in the CDR3. Germline lookup yields CDR1 SNHLY and CDR2 FYNNEI. Here the CDR3 DNA reads TGTGCCAGCAGTGATTATCAAGGACTAGCGGGCCCCCGGCAGTACTTC. It yields the protein CASSDYQGLAGPRQYF.

The chain carries TRBV2 and TRBJ2-7; 8 bases fit TRBD2. Germline V gene sequence: CDR1 SNHLY, CDR2 FYNNEI. V gave up 5 bases and J gave up 6 bases; unmatched junction bases: 6. CDR3 length equals 13 residues. The CDR3 loop reads CASSRTSRPEQYF. Written as DNA, the CDR3 is TGTGCCAGCAGTAGGACTAGCCGACCCGAGCAGTACTTC.

The chain is built from TRBV6-4 and TRBJ1-2, with a weak D call TRBD1 (5 bases). The germline V gene has CDR1 MRHNA and CDR2 SNTAGT. The CDR3 totals 14 residues. V was shortened by 10 bases and J by 4 bases, with 19 bases between the two germline ends. For the CDR3, the DNA is TGTGCCAACCTACAGGCATCCATCAGCTATGGCTACACCTTC. This codes for CANLQASISYGYTF.

This clone was counted once. This rearrangement joins TRBV19 to TRBJ2-5; 8 bases map to TRBD1. V shed 4 bases, J shed 3 bases, and the junction held 1 base outside the gene matches. CDR3 length: 13 residues. The V gene's germline CDR1 is LNHDA and CDR2 SQIVND (reference sequence). CDR3: CASSKDREETQYF. The CDR3 coding sequence is TGTGCCAGTAGTAAGGACAGGGAAGAGACCCAGTACTTC.

This chain uses TRBV28 with TRBJ2-6; 10 positions agree with TRBD2. CDR1 and CDR2 (germline): MDHEN, SYDVKM. Unmatched junction bases numbered 21, after V lost 3 bases and J lost 1 base. This CDR3 region has 23 residues. The CDR3 reads CASSLDLGGTYSGRWSGANVLTF. The CDR3 DNA is TGTGCCAGCAGTTTGGATCTCGGGGGGACATATAGCGGGAGGTGGTCTGGGGCCAACGTCCTGACTTTC.

This rearrangement joins TRBV28 to TRBJ2-7, with D unclear. Trimming cost V 1 base and J 4 bases, with 11 bases left between them. Germline-derived CDR1 and CDR2 are MDHEN and SYDVKM. The CDR3 consists of 14 residues. The CDR3 protein is CASSLYPVKYEQYF. Here the CDR3 DNA reads TGTGCCAGCAGTTTATATCCGGTAAAGTACGAGCAGTACTTC.

This chain's CDR3 is CASSSSLGGLTNNEQFF. The CDR3 DNA sequence: TGTGCCAGCAGCTCGTCCCTCGGGGGGCTTACTAACAATGAGCAGTTCTTC. J is TRBJ2-1 and V is TRBV7-6, with D tentatively TRBD2 (7 bases). This CDR3 has 17 residues. The germline CDR1 and CDR2 sequences are SGHVS and FNYEAQ. Deletions cut 4 bases from V and 5 bases from J, with 21 bases between.

The chain has TRBV6-5 and TRBJ2-5, with 7 bases that match TRBD1. The germline V gene has CDR1 MNHEY and CDR2 SVGAGI. Unmatched junction bases numbered 5, after V lost 6 bases and J lost 4 bases. This CDR3 is 13 amino acids long. CDR3 nucleotides: TGTGCCAGCAGATACAGGGGATCAGAGACCCAGTACTTC. Its protein product is CASRYRGSETQYF.

V usage is TRBV7-2 and J usage is TRBJ2-3; the match to TRBD2 covers 7 bases. The CDR3 spans 15 residues. Germline V gives CDR1 SGHTA, CDR2 FQGNSA. The trim removed 2 bases at V and 6 bases at J, leaving 8 bases unmatched. The CDR3 nucleotides are TGTGCCAGCAGCTTAATTGCGGGAGTGTTGGATACGCAGTATTTT. It specifies CASSLIAGVLDTQYF.

The table lists this clone with a few counts. The chain joins TRBV5-1 to TRBJ2-7; 10 bases line up with TRBD2. The germline V gene has CDR1 SGHRS and CDR2 YFSETQ. The CDR3 has 17 amino acids. Trimming took 5 bases from V and 6 from J; bases not matched to a gene: 17. In DNA form, the CDR3 reads TGCGCCAGCAGATCCCTACCGAGCGGGAGGGCGGCCATCGAGCAGTACTTC. This gives the protein CASRSLPSGRAAIEQYF.

The chain uses TRBV5-1 and TRBJ2-3, with a possible D match to TRBD2 (5 bases). Germline V gene sequence: CDR1 SGHRS, CDR2 YFSETQ. The length of the CDR3 is 15 residues. V shed 6 bases and J shed 1 base, with 15 bases lying between them. The CDR3: CASTFGKAGTDTQYF. For the CDR3, the DNA is TGCGCCAGCACGTTTGGGAAAGCGGGCACAGATACGCAGTATTTT.

The chain couples TRBV18 to TRBJ1-3; no clear D. V was shortened by 0 bases and J by 2 bases, with 8 bases between the two germline ends. The CDR3 is 15 amino acids. CDR1 is KGHSH, CDR2 LQKENI, per germline. The DNA of the CDR3 is TGTGCCAGCTCACCACCGGAGGTACCTGGAAACACCATATATTTT. It is translated as CASSPPEVPGNTIYF.